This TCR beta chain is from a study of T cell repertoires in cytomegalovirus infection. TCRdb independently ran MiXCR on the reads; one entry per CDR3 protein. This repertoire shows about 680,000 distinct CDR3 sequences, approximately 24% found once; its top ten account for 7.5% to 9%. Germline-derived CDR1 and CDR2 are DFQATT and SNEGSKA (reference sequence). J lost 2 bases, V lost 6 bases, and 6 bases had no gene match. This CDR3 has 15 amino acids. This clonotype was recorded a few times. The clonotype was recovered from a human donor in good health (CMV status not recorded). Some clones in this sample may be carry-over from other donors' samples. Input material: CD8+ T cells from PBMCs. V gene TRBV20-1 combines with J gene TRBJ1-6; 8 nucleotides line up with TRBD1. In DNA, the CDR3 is TGCAGTGCCGTCAGGGGGCGCGCCTATAATTCACCCCTCCACTTT. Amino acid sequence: CSAVRGRAYNSPLHF.